Sequencing of this T cell receptor beta chain was carried out in a study of T cells in Graves' hyperthyroidism and ophthalmopathy (dated by TCRdb to between 2018 and 2020). For the wider study: Peripheral blood was collected at initial diagnosis, before any treatment. Prospective prediction of ophthalmopathy was tested in an independent validation cohort consisting of roughly 19 hyperthyroidism patients and approximately 16 patients who later progressed to ophthalmopathy. Once sampling was done, hyperthyroidism patients were given methimazole at a starting dose of 30 mg daily, whereas ophthalmopathy patients were given high-dose intravenous methylprednisolone. According to the paper, TCR Vbeta CDR3 sequencing was carried out on over 130 peripheral blood samples, which came from more than 40 ophthalmopathy, 70 to 80 hyperthyroidism and roughly 17 progressor patients. A discovery cohort of about 95 patients, 43 with Graves' ophthalmopathy and about 58 with stable Graves' hyperthyroidism, was used to find distinguishing TCR V-J signatures. The 75 to 100 discovery patients were randomly divided into training and test sets at a 7:3 ratio. Thyroid tissue and blood T-cell repertoires from over 5 Graves' hyperthyroidism patients were also compared in the study.

What the study reported, not specific to this receptor: Sample size was not statistically predetermined, and blinding of investigators to group allocation was not performed. Most expanded thyroid clonotypes (frequency above 0.001) were also found in blood, which suggests that blood repertoires may mirror thyroid immune responses. A 13 V-J signature model separated ophthalmopathy from stable hyperthyroidism, with about 88% sensitivity and roughly 81% specificity in cross-validation and 80%/75% in testing. During validation, the model predicted progression to ophthalmopathy a median of about 6.5 months ahead of onset, with almost 71% sensitivity and about 72% specificity.

Amplification of TCR beta CDR3 regions was carried out from RNA transcripts. A first-round RT-PCR of the TCR CDR3 used the HTBI primer set with the Qiagen OneStep RT-PCR kit. Libraries were constructed in a second round of multiplex PCR, after which size selection and purification were performed. Sequencing of the libraries was done on an Illumina HiSeq2000 using paired-end 100 bp reads. Concerning the study's data processing: SOAPnuke was used to process the raw data, removing reads that contained adapters or uncalled bases, had a mean Phred below 15, or lacked an exact match to the constant primer or identifier. High-quality paired reads were merged with COPE v1.2.5, and unique nucleotide sequences were defined as clonotypes. MiTCR v1.1 was used to align the clonotypes against IMGT TRBV, TRBD and TRBJ reference segments. The analysis included only V-J combinations with a frequency above 0.0001, which together covered 99% to 99.2% of the repertoires. A TCS score was defined as the ratio between F50 (clonal expansion) and ExV (chaos), using BLOSUM62-based TCRdist between CDR3 peptides within each V-J. Welch's t-statistics and random forest reduced around 520 V-J features to roughly 13, which were used in a naive Bayes classifier (R e1071). TCRdb itself trimmed the public reads at Q25 with fastp, ran MiXCR and retained productive beta chains. Rows merge per CDR3 protein into single entries with the most common DNA and genes. The V and J calls and clone size are TCRdb's, not the authors'. The sample records about 210,000 distinct CDR3 sequences, about a sixth of which are singletons. The ten largest clones represent under 65% of the sample.

From its cysteine to its phenylalanine, the CDR3 spans 12 amino acids. Of the read, only the CDR3 DNA is kept; its 36 bases are in frame from base 1. In the germline V gene, CDR1 corresponds to SGHDN and CDR2 to FVKESK. The germline ends are 7 bases apart after V is trimmed by 3 bases and J by 10 bases. About this clonotype itself: Its binding antigen is unknown. No clone much larger than this one lies a single base away; base qualities are absent.

A patient counted as having stable Graves' hyperthyroidism if no progression to ophthalmopathy occurred over 18 months of follow-up. Hyperthyroidism patients were newly diagnosed, had a disease duration of under 2 months, and were aged 18 to 65 years. Patients with uncontrolled infections, other autoimmune diseases, pregnancy or lactation were excluded. Diagnoses relied on clinical symptoms, serum thyroxine and TRAb, thyroid ultrasound and orbital computed tomography. Ficoll-Paque density gradient centrifugation was used to isolate PBMCs from 10 ml of fresh peripheral blood. Total RNA was extracted using Trizol reagent, and RNA quality was assessed on an Agilent 2100 Bioanalyzer.

Sequencing was carried out using blood. The V and J genes are TRBV14 and TRBJ1-6; the D gene cannot be resolved reliably. The TCR sequence derives from a man aged 45-65 years with Graves' hyperthyroidism. The nucleotide sequence is given as TGTGCCAGCAGCCATTTTCAGTCACCCCTCCACTTT. Its coded protein is CASSHFQSPLHF. Supplemented by the reference TRBV14 and TRBJ1-6 proteins around the CDR3, the complete variable domain is EAGVTQFPSHSVIEKGQTVTLRCDPISGHDNLYWYRRVMGKEIKFLLHFVKESKQDESGMPNNRFLAERTGGTYSTLKVQPAELEDSGVYFCASSHFQSPLHFGNGTRLTVT.